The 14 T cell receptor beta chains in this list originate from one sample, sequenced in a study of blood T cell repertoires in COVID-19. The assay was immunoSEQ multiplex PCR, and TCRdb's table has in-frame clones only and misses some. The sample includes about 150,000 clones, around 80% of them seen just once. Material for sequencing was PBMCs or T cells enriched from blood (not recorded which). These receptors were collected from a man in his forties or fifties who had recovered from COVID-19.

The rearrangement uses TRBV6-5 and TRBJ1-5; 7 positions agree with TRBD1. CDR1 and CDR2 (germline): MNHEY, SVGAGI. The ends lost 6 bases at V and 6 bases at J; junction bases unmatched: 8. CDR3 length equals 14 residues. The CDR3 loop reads CASSPTQGIQPQHF. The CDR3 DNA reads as TGTGCCAGCAGCCCAACACAGGGGATTCAGCCCCAGCATTTT.

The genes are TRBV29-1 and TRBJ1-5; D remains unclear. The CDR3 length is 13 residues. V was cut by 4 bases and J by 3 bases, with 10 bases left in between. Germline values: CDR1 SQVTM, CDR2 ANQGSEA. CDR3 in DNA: TGCAGCGTTGTTTTCGGGGTCAATCAGCCCCAGCATTTT. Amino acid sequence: CSVVFGVNQPQHF.

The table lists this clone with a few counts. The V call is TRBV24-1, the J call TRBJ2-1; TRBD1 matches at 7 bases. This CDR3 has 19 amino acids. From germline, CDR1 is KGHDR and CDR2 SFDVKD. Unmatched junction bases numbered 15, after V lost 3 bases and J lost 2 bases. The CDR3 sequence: CATSDPTTTDRIPYNEQFF. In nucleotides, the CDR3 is TGTGCCACCAGTGATCCAACGACAACGGACAGGATTCCCTACAATGAGCAGTTCTTC.

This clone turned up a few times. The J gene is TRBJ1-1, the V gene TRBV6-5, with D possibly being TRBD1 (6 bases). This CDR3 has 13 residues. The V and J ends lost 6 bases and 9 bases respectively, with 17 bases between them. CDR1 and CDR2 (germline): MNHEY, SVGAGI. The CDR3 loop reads CASSQGHLWKAFF. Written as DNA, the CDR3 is TGTGCCAGCAGCCAGGGACATTTGTGGAAAGCTTTCTTT.

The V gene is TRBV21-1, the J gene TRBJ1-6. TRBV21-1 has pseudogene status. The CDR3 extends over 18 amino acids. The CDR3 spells CASSNGGSWDFDNSPLHF. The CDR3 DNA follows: TGTGCCAGCAGCAACGGGGGGAGTTGGGACTTCGATAATTCACCCCTCCACTTT.

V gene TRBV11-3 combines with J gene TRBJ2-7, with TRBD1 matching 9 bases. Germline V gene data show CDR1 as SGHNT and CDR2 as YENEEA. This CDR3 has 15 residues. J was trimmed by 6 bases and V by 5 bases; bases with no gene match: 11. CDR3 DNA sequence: TGTGCCAGCAGCCCCCCACAGGGGGCTCGGGTCGAGCAGTACTTC. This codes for CASSPPQGARVEQYF.

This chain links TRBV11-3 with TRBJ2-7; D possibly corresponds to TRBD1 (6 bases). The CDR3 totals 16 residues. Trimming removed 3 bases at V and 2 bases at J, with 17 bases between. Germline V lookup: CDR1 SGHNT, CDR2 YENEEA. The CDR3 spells CASSFTRGRIAYEQYF. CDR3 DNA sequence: TGTGCCAGCAGCTTCACCAGGGGCAGAATAGCCTACGAGCAGTACTTC.

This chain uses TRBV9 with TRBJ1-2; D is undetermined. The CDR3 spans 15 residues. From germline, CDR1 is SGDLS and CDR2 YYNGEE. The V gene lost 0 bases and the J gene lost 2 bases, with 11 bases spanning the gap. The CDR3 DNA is TGTGCCAGCAGCGTAGTTGGAGGAGCGAACTATGGCTACACCTTC. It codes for CASSVVGGANYGYTF.

The CDR3 DNA sequence: TGTGCCAGCAGTTCCGGACAGGGGGCCAATGAGCAGTTCTTC. This gives the protein CASSSGQGANEQFF. J is TRBJ2-1 and V is TRBV6-4; 11 bases line up with TRBD1. The CDR3 covers 14 residues. Unmatched junction bases numbered 3, after V lost 5 bases and J lost 6 bases. Germline CDR1 is MRHNA and CDR2 is SNTAGT.

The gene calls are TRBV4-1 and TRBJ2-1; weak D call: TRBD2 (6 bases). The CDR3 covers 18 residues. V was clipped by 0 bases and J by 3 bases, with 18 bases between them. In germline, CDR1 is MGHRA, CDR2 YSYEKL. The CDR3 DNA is TGCGCCAGCAGCCAAGAAGGAGGGACGCCCCCGGGCTACAATGAGCAGTTCTTC. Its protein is CASSQEGGTPPGYNEQFF.

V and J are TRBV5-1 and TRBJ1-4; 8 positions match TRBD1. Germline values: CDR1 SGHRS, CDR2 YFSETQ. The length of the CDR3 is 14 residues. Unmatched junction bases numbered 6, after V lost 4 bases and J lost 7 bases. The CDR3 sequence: CASSPGGGGEKLFF. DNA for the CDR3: TGCGCCAGCAGCCCAGGGGGCGGTGGTGAAAAACTGTTTTTT.

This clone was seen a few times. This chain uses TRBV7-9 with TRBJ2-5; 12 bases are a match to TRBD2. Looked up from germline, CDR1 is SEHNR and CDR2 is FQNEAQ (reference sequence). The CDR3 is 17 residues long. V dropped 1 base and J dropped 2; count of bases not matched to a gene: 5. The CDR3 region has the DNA TGTGCCAGCAGCTTAGATCTAGCGGGGGGGATACAAGAGACCCAGTACTTC. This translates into CASSLDLAGGIQETQYF.

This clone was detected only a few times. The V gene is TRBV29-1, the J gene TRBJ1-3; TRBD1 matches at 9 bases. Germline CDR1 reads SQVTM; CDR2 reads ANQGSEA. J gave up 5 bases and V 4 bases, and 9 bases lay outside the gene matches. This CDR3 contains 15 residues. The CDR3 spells CSVGVPGQGRNTIYF. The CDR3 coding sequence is TGCAGCGTTGGGGTCCCGGGACAGGGAAGAAACACCATATATTTT.

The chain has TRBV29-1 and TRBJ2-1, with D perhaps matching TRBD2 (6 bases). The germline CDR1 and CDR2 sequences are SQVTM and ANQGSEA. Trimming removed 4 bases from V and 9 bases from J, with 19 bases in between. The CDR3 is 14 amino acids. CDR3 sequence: CSVGYGGSGGEQFF. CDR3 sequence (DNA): TGCAGCGTTGGCTACGGGGGATCCGGTGGTGAGCAGTTCTTC.